A single sample is the source of the 20 T cell receptor beta chains below, sequenced in a study of cytomegalovirus exposure and HLA in healthy donors. 13 Jbeta primers and 60 Vbeta primers were used for the PCR. Data came from immunoSEQ multiplex PCR; TCRdb stores just in-frame clones and leaves some out. The sample records some 65,000 clones, over 50% being singletons. Material for sequencing was PBMCs. These receptor sequences come from a man aged 30-40 years in good health and CMV-seronegative.

In its sample, this clone was seen once. V usage is TRBV7-7 and J usage is TRBJ2-3; 12 bases align to TRBD2. The CDR3 spans 16 residues. Germline assignment: CDR1 SSHAT and CDR2 FNYEAQ (reference sequence). J gave up 0 bases and V 2 bases, and 0 bases lay outside the gene matches. DNA of the CDR3: TGTGCCAGCAGCTTACTAGCGGGGGGGAGCACAGATACGCAGTATTTT. Translation gives CASSLLAGGSTDTQYF.

V gene TRBV7-9 combines with J gene TRBJ1-2, with D hard to call. CDR1 is SEHNR and CDR2 is FQNEAQ in the germline V gene (reference sequence). The CDR3 spans 14 residues. V was shortened by 2 bases and J by 4 bases, with 11 bases between the two germline ends. CDR3: CASSLSGLGYGYTF. CDR3 DNA: TGTGCCAGCAGCTTAAGTGGACTAGGCTATGGCTACACCTTC.

The chain has TRBV6-6 and TRBJ1-2; perhaps TRBD1 as D (6 bases). With 8 bases removed from V and 7 bases from J, the gap between germline ends came to 20 bases. The CDR3 covers 14 residues. CDR1 and CDR2 (germline): MNHNY, SVGAGI (reference sequence). CDR3 sequence (DNA): TGTGCCAGCCGAGGTGCCAGGGGAGGGGCTGGCTACACCTTC. Protein product: CASRGARGGAGYTF.

This chain joins TRBV6-1 and TRBJ2-5, with D maybe TRBD2 (5 bases). The CDR3 has 14 residues. V lost 1 base and J 5 bases, leaving 11 bases between the germline ends. CDR1 and CDR2 (germline): MNHNS, SASEGT. The CDR3 DNA reads TGTGCCAGCAGTGAAGTTACGGGATGGGAGACCCAGTACTTC. It yields the protein CASSEVTGWETQYF.

This clone was found once. The gene calls are TRBV29-1 and TRBJ1-1, with TRBD1 identical over 7 bases. V dropped 4 bases and J dropped 1; count of bases not matched to a gene: 3. CDR1 is SQVTM and CDR2 is ANQGSEA in the germline V gene. The CDR3 length is 13 residues. Written as DNA, the CDR3 is TGCAGCGTTGCCCGGACAGGGAACACTGAAGCTTTCTTT. Protein sequence: CSVARTGNTEAFF.

In its sample, this clone was seen a few times. V and J are TRBV6-5 and TRBJ1-5; no clear D. Germline loops: CDR1 MNHEY, CDR2 SVGAGI. Trimming removed 6 bases from V and 1 base from J, with 13 bases in between. This CDR3 spans 15 amino acids. The CDR3: CASRSAWRSNQPQHF. Written as DNA, the CDR3 is TGTGCCAGCAGGTCCGCCTGGAGGAGCAATCAGCCCCAGCATTTT.

This chain connects TRBV7-6 to TRBJ1-1; D may be TRBD1 (6 bases). The CDR3 covers 14 residues. V lost 5 bases, J lost 6 bases, and 16 bases lay in between. Germline V CDR1 and CDR2: SGHVS, FNYEAQ. CDR3: CASSQQGRLSEAFF. The CDR3 DNA is TGTGCCAGCAGCCAACAGGGTAGGCTCTCTGAAGCTTTCTTT.

This clone has only a few counts. The rearrangement joins TRBV7-7 to TRBJ2-5; 8 positions match TRBD2. Trimming took 0 bases from V and 2 from J; bases not matched to a gene: 2. Germline lookup yields CDR1 SSHAT and CDR2 FNYEAQ (reference sequence). The CDR3 consists of 15 residues. This CDR3 reads CASSLARGVQETQYF. For the CDR3, the DNA is TGTGCCAGCAGCTTAGCGCGGGGGGTACAAGAGACCCAGTACTTC.

The rearrangement uses TRBV19 and TRBJ1-5, with D perhaps matching TRBD1 (5 bases). V lost 4 bases to trimming and J lost 0 bases, with 7 bases between them. This CDR3 region has 14 residues. CDR1 is LNHDA, CDR2 SQIVND, per germline (reference sequence). CDR3 bases: TGTGCCAGTAGTAAGGGGAATAGCAATCAGCCCCAGCATTTT. The encoded protein is CASSKGNSNQPQHF.

In nucleotides, the CDR3 is TGTGCCAGCAGCTTAGACGGGGCCGGGGGTCAGCCCCAGCATTTT. Translated, it gives CASSLDGAGGQPQHF. This rearrangement joins TRBV7-2 to TRBJ1-5; a possible D gene is TRBD1 (5 bases). Germline loops: CDR1 SGHTA, CDR2 FQGNSA. The CDR3 has 15 amino acids. V lost 1 base to trimming and J lost 6 bases, with 13 bases between them.

The chain carries TRBV30 and TRBJ2-3, with TRBD2 matching 7 bases. With 3 bases clipped from V and 5 bases from J, the junction kept 5 bases outside the gene matches. CDR3 size: 13 residues. Germline V gene lookup returns CDR1 GTSNPN and CDR2 SVGIG (reference sequence). CDR3 coding DNA: TGTGCCTGGAGGTCTGGGGGGGTAGATACGCAGTATTTT. Its translation is CAWRSGGVDTQYF.

J is TRBJ1-1 and V is TRBV5-1; TRBD1 agrees at 10 bases. Germline-derived CDR1 and CDR2 are SGHRS and YFSETQ. CDR3 length equals 13 residues. The trim removed 1 base at V and 7 bases at J, leaving 1 base unmatched. CDR3 sequence reads: CASSLRDRGEAFF. The CDR3 DNA follows: TGCGCCAGCAGCTTGCGGGACAGGGGTGAAGCTTTCTTT.

This clone was found a few times. The chain links TRBV5-6 to TRBJ2-7; 8 nucleotides agree with TRBD1. Trimming removed 0 bases from V and 5 bases from J; junction bases left unmatched: 4. The CDR3 contains 14 residues. Germline CDR1 SGHDT, CDR2 YYEEEE. For the CDR3, the DNA is TGTGCCAGCAGCTTGGCGACAGGGGTCGACGAGCAGTACTTC. The encoded protein is CASSLATGVDEQYF.

This clone was detected a few times. The chain is built from TRBV29-1 and TRBJ2-5; 8 bases map to TRBD2. Germline V CDR1 and CDR2: SQVTM, ANQGSEA. V shed 3 bases, J shed 5 bases, and the junction held 5 bases outside the gene matches. This CDR3 contains 13 residues. This chain's CDR3 is CSVDISGAETQYF. The CDR3, as DNA: TGCAGCGTTGATATTAGCGGGGCGGAGACCCAGTACTTC.

The J gene is TRBJ1-4, the V gene TRBV23-1; 11 bases are shared with TRBD1. TRBV23-1 is assigned to the ORF class and has an uncertain function. The CDR3 is made up of 16 amino acids. With V trimmed by 4 bases and J by 7 bases, 8 bases remained unmatched. In DNA form, the CDR3 reads TGCGCCAGCAGTCCCATTCAGGACAGGGGGCGTGAAAAACTGTTTTTT. Its translation: CASSPIQDRGREKLFF.

This clone was seen just once. The chain has TRBV18 and TRBJ2-5, with unresolved D. Germline CDR1 and CDR2: KGHSH and LQKENI. The germline V and J ends were trimmed by 4 bases and 1 base, with 7 bases remaining between them. CDR3 length: 13 amino acids. The CDR3 DNA follows: TGTGCCAGCTCACTAGTCCGCCAAGAGACCCAGTACTTC. This gives the protein CASSLVRQETQYF.

The rearrangement uses TRBV2 and TRBJ2-5; 9 bases fit TRBD1. V shed 11 bases, J shed 4 bases, and the junction held 8 bases outside the gene matches. Looked up from germline, CDR1 is SNHLY and CDR2 is FYNNEI. CDR3 length: 13 residues. The CDR3 spells CAPMRTGVETQYF. The CDR3 region has the DNA TGTGCCCCGATGAGGACAGGGGTAGAGACCCAGTACTTC. The entire variable domain, with the rest obtained from reference TRBV2 and TRBJ2-5, is as follows: EPEVTQTPSHQVTQMGQEVILRCVPISNHLYFYWYRQILGQKVEFLVSFYNNEISEKSEIFDDQFSVERPDGSNFTLKIRSTKLEDSAMYFCAPMRTGVETQYFGPGTRLLVL.

The chain carries TRBV30 and TRBJ2-7, with 7 bases identical to TRBD2. This CDR3 region has 15 residues. V shed 3 bases and J 2 bases; nucleotides not matched to a gene: 10. The germline V gene has CDR1 GTSNPN and CDR2 SVGIG (reference sequence). CDR3 protein: CAWRLASGTAYEQYF. In DNA form, the CDR3 reads TGTGCCTGGAGATTAGCCAGCGGGACTGCCTACGAGCAGTACTTC.

The V and J genes are TRBV19 and TRBJ1-1; D not resolved. V lost 1 base and J 0 bases, leaving 6 bases between the germline ends. Per germline, CDR1 LNHDA and CDR2 SQIVND (reference sequence). This CDR3 is 14 amino acids long. This CDR3 reads CASSIARLNTEAFF. The CDR3 DNA is TGTGCCAGTAGTATAGCCAGGTTGAACACTGAAGCTTTCTTT.

This clone showed up just once. The chain has TRBV27 and TRBJ2-1, with 8 bases fitting TRBD1. This CDR3 is built from 14 residues. Per the germline V gene, CDR1 is MNHEY and CDR2 is SMNVEV (reference sequence). The ends lost 7 bases at V and 6 bases at J; junction bases unmatched: 8. The CDR3 sequence: CASIPDRAPNEQFF. CDR3 nucleotide sequence: TGTGCCAGCATTCCGGACAGGGCCCCCAATGAGCAGTTCTTC.